The 25 T cell receptor beta chains listed next were all sequenced from one sample in a study of cytomegalovirus exposure and HLA in healthy donors. Produced via immunoSEQ multiplex PCR; TCRdb's table is partial and in-frame only. Among 55,000 to 70,000 clones listed, 80% to 95% were seen once. The sequencing sample was made of PBMCs. The receptors derive from a man aged 18 to 29 in good health and CMV-seropositive.

The CDR3 here is CASSPDRGSIYEQYF. The DNA for the CDR3 is TGTGCCAGCAGTCCCGACCGGGGGAGCATCTACGAGCAGTACTTC. V and J are TRBV28 and TRBJ2-7; D is perhaps TRBD2 (6 bases). Germline V CDR1 and CDR2: MDHEN, SYDVKM. The length of the CDR3 is 15 residues. V lost 5 bases and J 3 bases, leaving 17 bases between the germline ends.

The CDR3: CATEGGPNYGYTF. In nucleotides, the CDR3 is TGTGCCACCGAGGGTGGACCCAACTATGGCTACACCTTC. The J gene is TRBJ1-2, the V gene TRBV9; D call uncertain. CDR1 and CDR2 (germline): SGDLS, YYNGEE. With 9 bases removed from V and 2 bases from J, the gap between germline ends came to 14 bases. This CDR3 comprises 13 residues. Supplemented by reference TRBV9 and TRBJ1-2, the full variable domain reads DSGVTQTPKHLITATGQRVTLRCSPRSGDLSVYWYQQSLDQGLQFLIQYYNGEERAKGNILERFSAQQFPDLHSELNLSSLELGDSALYFCATEGGPNYGYTFGSGTRLTVV.

V and J are TRBV19 and TRBJ2-7; 11 bases align to TRBD2. This CDR3 is 14 amino acids long. Germline CDR1 and CDR2: LNHDA and SQIVND (reference sequence). V lost 6 bases and J lost 3; bases outside the gene matches: 4. CDR3 coding DNA: TGTGCCAGTAGCGCCGGGACTAGCGGCTACGAGCAGTACTTC. Its protein is CASSAGTSGYEQYF.

The genes are TRBV30 and TRBJ1-1; 7 bases match TRBD1. Germline V gene data show CDR1 as GTSNPN and CDR2 as SVGIG (reference sequence). The CDR3 contains 13 residues. Trimming took 5 bases from V and 4 from J; bases not matched to a gene: 7. CDR3 sequence reads: CAWRTTGFTEAFF. The CDR3 nucleotides are TGTGCCTGGCGTACGACAGGGTTCACTGAAGCTTTCTTT. The whole variable domain, filled in from reference TRBV30 and TRBJ1-1, reads SQTIHQWPATLVQPVGSPLSLECTVEGTSNPNLYWYRQAAGRGLQLLFYSVGIGQISSEVPQNLSASRPQDRQFILSSKKLLLSDSGFYLCAWRTTGFTEAFFGQGTRLTVV.

This rearrangement joins TRBV5-1 to TRBJ2-1; 10 nucleotides align to TRBD1. J lost 7 bases, V lost 3 bases, and 7 bases had no gene match. Germline CDR1 reads SGHRS; CDR2 reads YFSETQ. This CDR3 is built from 15 residues. The CDR3 nucleotides read TGCGCCAGCAGCTCGGGACAGGGGATATGGAATGAGCAGTTCTTC. Translating gives CASSSGQGIWNEQFF.

The gene calls are TRBV7-2 and TRBJ1-5; TRBD1 aligns across 9 bases. Germline loops: CDR1 SGHTA, CDR2 FQGNSA. The CDR3 has 15 residues. The V and J ends lost 5 bases and 6 bases, in that order; junction bases with no gene match: 8. CDR3 protein: CASSLGTGNTQPQHF. The CDR3, as DNA: TGTGCCAGCAGCCTCGGGACAGGGAACACTCAGCCCCAGCATTTT.

V and J are TRBV5-4 and TRBJ2-1, with 8 bases that match TRBD2. The CDR3 runs to 15 residues. Germline trimming cut 5 bases from V and 9 bases from J; bases unmatched to any gene: 13. Germline V gives CDR1 SGHNT, CDR2 YYREEE (reference sequence). The CDR3 region has the DNA TGTGCCAGCAGACCTCCGGGACTAGTCGTCGGTGAGCAGTTCTTC. Protein: CASRPPGLVVGEQFF. Looking up the rest from reference TRBV5-4 and TRBJ2-1 gives the full variable domain: ETGVTQSPTHLIKTRGQQVTLRCSSQSGHNTVSWYQQALGQGPQFIFQYYREEENGRGNFPPRFSGLQFPNYSSELNVNALELDDSALYLCASRPPGLVVGEQFFGPGTRLTVL.

V and J are TRBV9 and TRBJ2-3; D remains unclear. CDR1 SGDLS and CDR2 YYNGEE come from the germline V gene. Trimming removed 0 bases at V and 2 bases at J, with 10 bases between. This CDR3 has 15 amino acids. The CDR3 protein is CASSVVGVPTDTQYF. CDR3 in DNA: TGTGCCAGCAGCGTAGTCGGAGTTCCCACAGATACGCAGTATTTT.

V is TRBV7-2 and J is TRBJ2-1; a possible D gene is TRBD1 (5 bases). This CDR3 region has 14 residues. Trimming pared 2 bases from V and 8 bases from J, leaving 13 bases between. Germline V gene data show CDR1 as SGHTA and CDR2 as FQGNSA. In nucleotides, the CDR3 is TGTGCCAGCAGCTTAAGCAGGGTTGTACATGAGCAGTTCTTC. This codes for CASSLSRVVHEQFF.

This clone appeared once. This rearrangement joins TRBV19 to TRBJ1-1; D ambiguous. Trimming shortened V by 1 base and J by 6 bases, and 9 bases separated the two germline ends. The CDR3 contains 13 residues. CDR1 is LNHDA, CDR2 SQIVND, per germline (reference sequence). In DNA, the CDR3 is TGTGCCAGTAGTATAGTCGGGTGGGCTGAAGCTTTCTTT. It codes for CASSIVGWAEAFF.

The chain recombines TRBV7-3 with TRBJ2-2, with 9 bases fitting TRBD1. Trimming at V came to 5 bases and at J to 0 bases, leaving 10 bases not matched to a gene. Germline assignment: CDR1 SGHTA and CDR2 FQGTGA. This CDR3 spans 18 amino acids. The CDR3 here is CASSARDRAAANTGELFF. The CDR3 DNA is TGTGCCAGCAGCGCGCGGGACAGGGCAGCCGCGAACACCGGGGAGCTGTTTTTT.

CDR3 coding DNA: TGTGCCTGGACCGGGAGGGGATCGGGGTACGAGCAGTACTTC. Translation: CAWTGRGSGYEQYF. J is TRBJ2-7 and V is TRBV30; 8 bases map to TRBD2. Trimming took 4 bases from V and 4 from J; bases not matched to a gene: 9. The CDR3 extends over 14 amino acids. The V gene's germline CDR1 is GTSNPN and CDR2 SVGIG (reference sequence).

The CDR3 protein is CASSPGVANEKLFF. In nucleotides, the CDR3 is TGTGCCAGCTCACCGGGAGTTGCTAATGAAAAACTGTTTTTT. The V call is TRBV18, the J call TRBJ1-4; the D is unclear. V gave up 3 bases and J gave up 3 bases, with 8 bases separating them. Germline-derived CDR1 and CDR2 are KGHSH and LQKENI. The CDR3 is 14 residues long.

The CDR3 region is CASSQDSGTDVGIQYF. CDR3 sequence (DNA): TGCGCCAGCAGCCAAGATTCCGGGACAGATGTCGGCATTCAGTACTTC. The chain carries TRBV4-1 and TRBJ2-4, with 7 nucleotides matching TRBD1. The CDR3 sequence is 16 residues long. Per the germline V gene, CDR1 is MGHRA and CDR2 is YSYEKL. V shed 0 bases, J shed 9 bases, and the junction held 11 bases outside the gene matches.

V gene TRBV10-2 combines with J gene TRBJ1-3, with TRBD1 identical over 7 bases. The germline V gene encodes CDR1 WSHSY and CDR2 SAAADI. The J segment lost 2 bases and the V segment lost 5 bases, leaving 9 bases of the junction unmatched. The CDR3 is made up of 16 amino acids. CDR3 bases: TGCGCCAGCAGTCCCACGGAGGGGGCGGCTGGAAACACCATATATTTT. Its protein product is CASSPTEGAAGNTIYF.

This clone occurred a few times. This chain joins TRBV28 and TRBJ1-1; D is undetermined. Trimming shortened V by 6 bases and J by 0 bases, and 17 bases separated the two germline ends. CDR1 is MDHEN and CDR2 is SYDVKM in the germline V gene. The length of the CDR3 is 16 residues. This CDR3 is CASSEVTIGMNTEAFF. The CDR3 DNA is TGTGCCAGCAGCGAAGTCACTATCGGAATGAACACTGAAGCTTTCTTT.

This chain links TRBV27 with TRBJ1-1; D is possibly TRBD1 (5 bases). Germline CDR1 MNHEY, CDR2 SMNVEV (reference sequence). The CDR3 loop spans 15 amino acids. V dropped 4 bases and J dropped 3 bases, with 15 bases sitting between them. CDR3 nucleotide sequence: TGTGCCAGCAGTTCCCCCTATGGGGCGGACACTGAAGCTTTCTTT. Encoded protein: CASSSPYGADTEAFF.

CDR3 DNA sequence: TGTGCCAGCAGCTACGGGACAGCGACCTACGAGCAGTACTTC. It yields the protein CASSYGTATYEQYF. The chain couples TRBV11-2 to TRBJ2-7; 7 bases map to TRBD1. V lost 4 bases to trimming and J lost 2 bases; unmatched junction nucleotides: 5. The germline V gene encodes CDR1 SGHAT and CDR2 FQNNGV. This CDR3 spans 14 amino acids.

This clone is a singleton in its sample. V usage is TRBV29-1 and J usage is TRBJ2-7, with 9 bases that match TRBD1. The CDR3 totals 14 residues. CDR1 SQVTM and CDR2 ANQGSEA come from the germline V gene. With V trimmed by 7 bases and J by 0 bases, 7 bases remained unmatched. In DNA, the CDR3 is TGCAGCGCGCACCGGGACAGGGACTCCTACGAGCAGTACTTC. It codes for CSAHRDRDSYEQYF.

J is TRBJ1-5 and V is TRBV7-9; weak D call: TRBD1 (6 bases). Germline values: CDR1 SEHNR, CDR2 FQNEAQ (reference sequence). The CDR3 length is 14 residues. The germline V and J ends were trimmed by 1 base and 2 bases, with 6 bases remaining between them. The CDR3 protein is CASSLGQGNQPQHF. As DNA, the CDR3 is TGTGCCAGCAGCTTAGGACAGGGCAATCAGCCCCAGCATTTT.

This clone appeared once. The V call is TRBV29-1, the J call TRBJ1-1, with D possibly being TRBD1 (5 bases). Germline assignment: CDR1 SQVTM and CDR2 ANQGSEA. The germline V and J ends were trimmed by 0 bases and 1 base, with 9 bases remaining between them. CDR3 length: 14 residues. The CDR3 reads CSVEEVDRNTEAFF. The DNA for the CDR3 is TGCAGCGTTGAAGAGGTTGACAGGAACACTGAAGCTTTCTTT.

The chain links TRBV5-1 to TRBJ2-7; perhaps TRBD1 as D (5 bases). V was trimmed by 4 bases and J by 3 bases, leaving 14 bases between them. The length of the CDR3 is 14 residues. Germline lookup yields CDR1 SGHRS and CDR2 YFSETQ. In nucleotides, the CDR3 is TGCGCCAGCAGCCTGGACGCCCAGGGCTACGAGCAGTACTTC. Protein: CASSLDAQGYEQYF.

This clone was picked up a small number of times. The genes are TRBV4-2 and TRBJ2-7; 10 nucleotides line up with TRBD2. The CDR3 is made up of 16 amino acids. Looked up from germline, CDR1 is LGHNA and CDR2 is YNFKEQ. Trimming took 0 bases from V and 5 from J; bases not matched to a gene: 7. The CDR3 coding sequence is TGTGCCAGCAGCCAAGATCCTAGCGGGAGTGTCAACGAGCAGTACTTC. Translated: CASSQDPSGSVNEQYF.

The chain joins TRBV30 to TRBJ2-7, with a possible D match to TRBD1 (5 bases). The CDR3 length is 14 residues. The germline V gene has CDR1 GTSNPN and CDR2 SVGIG (reference sequence). V was shortened by 0 bases and J by 6 bases, with 15 bases between the two germline ends. In DNA, the CDR3 is TGTGCCTGGAGTGTGGGGCCTTCCCAGCGCGAGCAGTACTTC. Protein product: CAWSVGPSQREQYF.

The CDR3 nucleotides are TGTGCCAGCAGCTTAGTAGCAGGGAAGCTGGACTACGAGCAGTACTTC. Translating it yields CASSLVAGKLDYEQYF. The chain has TRBV11-2 and TRBJ2-7; D might be TRBD1 (5 bases). The germline gives CDR1 SGHAT, CDR2 FQNNGV. The CDR3 runs to 16 residues. V lost 1 base and J lost 3, with 16 bases in between.